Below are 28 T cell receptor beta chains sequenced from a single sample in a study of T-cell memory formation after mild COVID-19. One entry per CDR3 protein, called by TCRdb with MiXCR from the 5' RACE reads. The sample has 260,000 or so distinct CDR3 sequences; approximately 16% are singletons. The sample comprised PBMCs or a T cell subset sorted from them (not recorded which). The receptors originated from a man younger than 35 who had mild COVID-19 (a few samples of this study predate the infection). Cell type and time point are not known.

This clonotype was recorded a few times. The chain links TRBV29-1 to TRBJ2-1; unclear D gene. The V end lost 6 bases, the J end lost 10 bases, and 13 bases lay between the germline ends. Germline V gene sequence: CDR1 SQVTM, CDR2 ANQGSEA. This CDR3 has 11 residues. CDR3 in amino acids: CSVEALREQFF. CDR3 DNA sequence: TGCAGCGTCGAGGCGCTCCGAGAGCAGTTCTTC.

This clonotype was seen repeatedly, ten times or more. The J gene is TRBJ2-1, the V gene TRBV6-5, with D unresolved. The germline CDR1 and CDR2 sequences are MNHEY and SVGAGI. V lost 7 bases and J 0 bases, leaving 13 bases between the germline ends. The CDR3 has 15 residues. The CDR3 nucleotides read TGTGCCAGCAACAAAGGAGAGAGCTCCTACAATGAGCAGTTCTTC. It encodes CASNKGESSYNEQFF.

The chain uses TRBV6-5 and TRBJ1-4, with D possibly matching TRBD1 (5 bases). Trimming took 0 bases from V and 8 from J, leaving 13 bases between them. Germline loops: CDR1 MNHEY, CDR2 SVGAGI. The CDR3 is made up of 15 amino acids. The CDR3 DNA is TGTGCCAGCAGTTACTCGGGGCGCGGAAAAGAAAAACTGTTTTTT. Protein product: CASSYSGRGKEKLFF.

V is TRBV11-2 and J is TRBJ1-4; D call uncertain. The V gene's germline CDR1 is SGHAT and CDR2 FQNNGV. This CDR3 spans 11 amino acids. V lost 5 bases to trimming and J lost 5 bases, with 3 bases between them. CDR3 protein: CASSENEKLFF. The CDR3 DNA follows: TGTGCCAGCAGCGAAAATGAAAAACTGTTTTTT.

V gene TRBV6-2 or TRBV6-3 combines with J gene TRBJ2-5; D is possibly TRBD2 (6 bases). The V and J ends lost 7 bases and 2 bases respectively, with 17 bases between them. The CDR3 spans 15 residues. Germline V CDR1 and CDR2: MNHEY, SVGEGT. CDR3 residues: CASTPPGAGQETQYF. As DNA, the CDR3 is TGTGCCAGCACTCCGCCGGGCGCGGGACAAGAGACCCAGTACTTC.

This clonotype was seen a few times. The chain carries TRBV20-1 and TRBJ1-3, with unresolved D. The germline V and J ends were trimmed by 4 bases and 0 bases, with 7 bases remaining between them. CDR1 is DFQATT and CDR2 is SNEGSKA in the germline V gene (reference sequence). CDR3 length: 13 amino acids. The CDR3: CSAKAFSGNTIYF. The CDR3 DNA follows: TGCAGTGCTAAGGCCTTCTCTGGAAACACCATATATTTT.

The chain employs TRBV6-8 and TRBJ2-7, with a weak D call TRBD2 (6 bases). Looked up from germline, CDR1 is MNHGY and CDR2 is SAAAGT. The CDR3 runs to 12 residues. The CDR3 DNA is TGTGCGGGGGGAGTCAGACCCTACGAGCAGTACTTC. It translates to CAGGVRPYEQYF.

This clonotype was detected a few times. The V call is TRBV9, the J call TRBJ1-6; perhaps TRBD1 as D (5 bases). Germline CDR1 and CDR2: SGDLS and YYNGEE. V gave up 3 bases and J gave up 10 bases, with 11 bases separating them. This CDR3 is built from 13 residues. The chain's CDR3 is CASSDRLESPLHF. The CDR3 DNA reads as TGTGCCAGCAGCGACAGGCTGGAGTCACCCCTCCACTTT.

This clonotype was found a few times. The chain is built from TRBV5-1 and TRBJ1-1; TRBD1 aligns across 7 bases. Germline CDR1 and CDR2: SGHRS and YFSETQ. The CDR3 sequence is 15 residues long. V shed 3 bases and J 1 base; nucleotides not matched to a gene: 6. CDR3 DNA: TGCGCCAGCAGCTCTTTCGGACAGGAGAACACTGAAGCTTTCTTT. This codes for CASSSFGQENTEAFF.

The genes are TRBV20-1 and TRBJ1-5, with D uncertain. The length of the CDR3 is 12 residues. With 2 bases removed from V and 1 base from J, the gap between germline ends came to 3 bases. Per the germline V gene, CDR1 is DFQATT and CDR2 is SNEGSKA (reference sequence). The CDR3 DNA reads TGCAGTGCTAGATACAGCAATCAGCCCCAGCATTTT. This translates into CSARYSNQPQHF.

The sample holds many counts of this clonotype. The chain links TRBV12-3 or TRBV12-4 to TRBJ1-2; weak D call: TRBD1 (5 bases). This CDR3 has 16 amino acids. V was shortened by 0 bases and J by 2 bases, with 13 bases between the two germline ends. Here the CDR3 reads CASSLARGQANYGYTF. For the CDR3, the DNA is TGTGCCAGCAGTTTAGCCCGCGGACAAGCAAACTATGGCTACACCTTC.

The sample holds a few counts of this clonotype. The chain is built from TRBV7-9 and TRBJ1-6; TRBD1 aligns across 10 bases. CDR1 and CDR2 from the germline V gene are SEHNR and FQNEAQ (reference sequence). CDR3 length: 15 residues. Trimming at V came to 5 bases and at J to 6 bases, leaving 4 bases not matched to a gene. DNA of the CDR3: TGTGCCAGCAGCCGGACAGGGGGGATTAATTCACCCCTCCACTTT. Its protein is CASSRTGGINSPLHF.

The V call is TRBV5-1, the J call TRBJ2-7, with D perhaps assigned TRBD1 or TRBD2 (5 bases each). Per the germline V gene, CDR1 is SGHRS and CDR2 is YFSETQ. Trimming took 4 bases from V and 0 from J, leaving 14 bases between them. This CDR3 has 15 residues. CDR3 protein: CASSGGWGSSYEQYV. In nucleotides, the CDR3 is TGCGCCAGCAGCGGAGGTTGGGGGAGCTCCTACGAGCAGTACGTC.

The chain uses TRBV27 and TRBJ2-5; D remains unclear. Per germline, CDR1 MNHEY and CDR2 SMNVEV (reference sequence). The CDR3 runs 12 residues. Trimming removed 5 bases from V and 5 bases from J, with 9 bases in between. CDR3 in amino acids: CASSNRRETQYF. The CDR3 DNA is TGTGCCAGCAGTAACCGTCGGGAGACCCAGTACTTC.

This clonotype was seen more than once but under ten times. CDR3 region: CSAPGQTGELFF. In DNA form, the CDR3 reads TGCAGCGCACCCGGACAGACCGGGGAGCTGTTTTTT. The V and J genes are TRBV29-1 and TRBJ2-2; tentatively, D is TRBD1 (6 bases). Deletions cut 7 bases from V and 5 bases from J, with 11 bases between. The germline V gene has CDR1 SQVTM and CDR2 ANQGSEA. This CDR3 is 12 amino acids long.

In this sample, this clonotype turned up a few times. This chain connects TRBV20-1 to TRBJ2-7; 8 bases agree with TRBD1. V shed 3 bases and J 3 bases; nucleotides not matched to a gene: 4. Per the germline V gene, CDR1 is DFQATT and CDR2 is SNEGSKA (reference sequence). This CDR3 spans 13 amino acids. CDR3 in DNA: TGCAGTGCTAGGGGTACAGGGGGCTACGAGCAGTACTTC. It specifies CSARGTGGYEQYF.

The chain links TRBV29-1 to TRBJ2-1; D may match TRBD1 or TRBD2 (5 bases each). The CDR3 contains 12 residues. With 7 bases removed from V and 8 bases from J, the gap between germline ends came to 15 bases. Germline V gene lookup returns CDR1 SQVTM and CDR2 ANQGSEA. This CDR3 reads CSATDFRDEQFF. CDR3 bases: TGCAGCGCCACGGACTTCAGGGATGAGCAGTTCTTC.

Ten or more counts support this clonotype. CDR3 bases: TGCAGTGCTAGAGATGAGCCCCTAGCGGGGGGCACTTATAGCACAGATACGCAGTATTTT. Translated, it gives CSARDEPLAGGTYSTDTQYF. J is TRBJ2-3 and V is TRBV20-1; 11 bases match TRBD2. V shed 0 bases, J shed 0 bases, and the junction held 14 bases outside the gene matches. This CDR3 spans 20 amino acids. The V gene's germline CDR1 is DFQATT and CDR2 SNEGSKA (reference sequence).

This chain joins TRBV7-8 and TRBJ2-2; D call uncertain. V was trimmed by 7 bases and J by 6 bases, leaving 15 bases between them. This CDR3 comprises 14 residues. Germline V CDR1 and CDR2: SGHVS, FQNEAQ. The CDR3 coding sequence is TGTGCCAGCACCCCCCAAACGGCGGCCGGGGAGCTGTTTTTT. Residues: CASTPQTAAGELFF.

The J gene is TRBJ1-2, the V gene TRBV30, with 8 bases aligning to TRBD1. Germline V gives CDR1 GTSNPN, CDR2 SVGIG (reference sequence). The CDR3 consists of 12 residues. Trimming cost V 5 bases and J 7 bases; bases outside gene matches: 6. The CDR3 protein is CAWRRGHPGYTF. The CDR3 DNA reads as TGTGCCTGGCGCAGGGGGCATCCTGGCTACACCTTC.

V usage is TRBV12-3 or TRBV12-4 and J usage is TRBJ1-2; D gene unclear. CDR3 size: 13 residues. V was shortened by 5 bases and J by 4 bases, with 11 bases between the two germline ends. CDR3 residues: CASSQPFSYGYTF. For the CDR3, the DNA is TGTGCCAGCAGTCAACCTTTTAGCTATGGCTACACCTTC.

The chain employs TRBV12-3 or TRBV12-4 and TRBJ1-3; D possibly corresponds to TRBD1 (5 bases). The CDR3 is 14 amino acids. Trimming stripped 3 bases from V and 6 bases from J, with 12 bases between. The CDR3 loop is CASSFGSRANTIYF. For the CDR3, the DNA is TGTGCCAGCAGTTTTGGTTCCAGGGCAAACACCATATATTTT.

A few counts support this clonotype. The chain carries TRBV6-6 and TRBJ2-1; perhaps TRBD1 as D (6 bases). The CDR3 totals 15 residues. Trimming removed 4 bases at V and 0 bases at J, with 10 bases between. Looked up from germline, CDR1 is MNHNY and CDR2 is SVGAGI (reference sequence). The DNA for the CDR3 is TGTGCCAGCAGTTTACAGGGATTCTCCTACAATGAGCAGTTCTTC. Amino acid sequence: CASSLQGFSYNEQFF.

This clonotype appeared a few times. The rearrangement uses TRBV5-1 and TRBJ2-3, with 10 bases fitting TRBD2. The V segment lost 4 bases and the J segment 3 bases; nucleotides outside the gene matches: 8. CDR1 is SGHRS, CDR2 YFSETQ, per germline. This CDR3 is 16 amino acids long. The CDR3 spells CASSTERGGVTDTQYF. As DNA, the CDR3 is TGCGCCAGCAGCACAGAGCGGGGGGGAGTGACAGATACGCAGTATTTT.

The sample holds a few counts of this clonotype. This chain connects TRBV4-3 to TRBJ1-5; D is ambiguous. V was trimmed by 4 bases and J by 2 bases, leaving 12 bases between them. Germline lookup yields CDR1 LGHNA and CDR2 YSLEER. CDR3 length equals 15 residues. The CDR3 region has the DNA TGCGCCAGCAGCCGCGCGATGAGTCGCAATCAGCCCCAGCATTTT. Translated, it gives CASSRAMSRNQPQHF.

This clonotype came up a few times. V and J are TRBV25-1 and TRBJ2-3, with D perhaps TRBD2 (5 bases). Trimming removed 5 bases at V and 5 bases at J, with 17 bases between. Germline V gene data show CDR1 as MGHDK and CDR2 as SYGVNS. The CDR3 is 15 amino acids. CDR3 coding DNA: TGTGCCAGCAGTTCTGACTACGACGTTGTAGATACGCAGTATTTT. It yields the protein CASSSDYDVVDTQYF.

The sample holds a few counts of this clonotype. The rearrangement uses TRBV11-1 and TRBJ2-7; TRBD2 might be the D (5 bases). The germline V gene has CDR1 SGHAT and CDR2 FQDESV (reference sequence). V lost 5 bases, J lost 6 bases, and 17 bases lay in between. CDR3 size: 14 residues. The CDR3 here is CASSRISRAAEQYF. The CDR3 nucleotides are TGTGCCAGCAGCCGGATTTCGAGGGCTGCCGAGCAGTACTTC.

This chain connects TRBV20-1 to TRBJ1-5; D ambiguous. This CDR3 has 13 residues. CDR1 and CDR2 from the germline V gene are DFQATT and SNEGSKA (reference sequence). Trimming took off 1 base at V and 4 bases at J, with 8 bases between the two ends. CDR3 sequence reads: CSARGAANQPQHF. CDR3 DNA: TGCAGTGCTAGAGGGGCAGCAAATCAGCCCCAGCATTTT.